A single sample is the source of the 22 T cell receptor beta chains below, sequenced in a study of blood T cell repertoires in COVID-19. The assay was immunoSEQ multiplex PCR, and TCRdb's table has in-frame clones only and misses some. Of 250,000 to 350,000 clones in the sample, approximately 85% were seen once. The source material was peripheral blood. The receptors were gathered from a human donor with COVID-19, enrolled during active disease. The donor label of this sample is uncertain.

Details on this clone: Other DNA variants within this sample encode the same CDR3. The chain links TRBV7-9 to TRBJ1-5; D is undetermined. CDR1 and CDR2 (germline): SEHNR, FQNEAQ (reference sequence). This CDR3 region has 13 residues. Trimming removed 0 bases from V and 6 bases from J, with 6 bases in between. The CDR3 is CASSLAGAQPQHF. DNA of the CDR3: TGTGCCAGCAGCTTAGCCGGAGCTCAGCCCCAGCATTTT.

CDR3 region: CASSLAGRDQETQYF. CDR3 DNA: TGTGCCAGCAGCTTAGCGGGGAGGGACCAAGAGACCCAGTACTTC. The chain joins TRBV7-8 to TRBJ2-5, with 7 bases lining up with TRBD2. The CDR3 length is 15 residues. Germline-derived CDR1 and CDR2 are SGHVS and FQNEAQ. With 0 bases clipped from V and 0 bases from J, the junction kept 1 base outside the gene matches.

This chain connects TRBV6-5 to TRBJ1-2, with TRBD1 identical over 7 bases. The CDR3 loop spans 14 amino acids. The junction had 9 bases not matched to a gene; V was cut back by 7 bases and J by 4 bases. Germline-derived CDR1 and CDR2 are MNHEY and SVGAGI. The CDR3 region has the DNA TGTGCCAGCACTCGGACAGGTGCACCCTATGGCTACACCTTC. It yields the protein CASTRTGAPYGYTF.

This chain connects TRBV6-5 to TRBJ1-5; weak D call: TRBD1 (6 bases). CDR3 size: 13 residues. The germline V gene has CDR1 MNHEY and CDR2 SVGAGI. V was pared by 6 bases and J by 2 bases, with 8 bases between. The CDR3 region is CASRQGGNQPQHF. CDR3 DNA: TGTGCCAGCAGACAGGGTGGCAATCAGCCCCAGCATTTT.

The V call is TRBV5-1, the J call TRBJ2-3; D might be TRBD1 (5 bases). From germline, CDR1 is SGHRS and CDR2 YFSETQ. V dropped 0 bases and J dropped 1 base, with 12 bases sitting between them. The CDR3 covers 16 residues. The CDR3 region is CASSLVGAVGTDTQYF. Here the CDR3 DNA reads TGCGCCAGCAGCTTGGTTGGGGCGGTGGGCACAGATACGCAGTATTTT.

This chain connects TRBV3-1 (or the pseudogene TRBV3-2) to TRBJ2-7; 14 nucleotides match TRBD2. The CDR3 sequence is 14 residues long. In germline, CDR1 is LGHDT, CDR2 YNNKEL (reference sequence). The J segment lost 9 bases and the V segment lost 3 bases, leaving 4 bases of the junction unmatched. This chain's CDR3 is CASSQGTSGSWQYF. CDR3 DNA: TGTGCCAGCAGCCAGGGGACTAGCGGGAGTTGGCAGTACTTC.

The rearrangement joins TRBV28 to TRBJ1-1; maybe TRBD1 (5 bases). V dropped 6 bases and J dropped 12 bases, with 14 bases sitting between them. CDR1 MDHEN and CDR2 SYDVKM come from the germline V gene. This CDR3 has 11 amino acids. CDR3 DNA sequence: TGTGCCAGCAGCAGGCGGGGGTGGTCTTTCTTT. Amino acids: CASSRRGWSFF.

V is TRBV5-1 and J is TRBJ1-4; TRBD1 might be the D (5 bases). Germline-derived CDR1 and CDR2 are SGHRS and YFSETQ. This CDR3 comprises 15 residues. Deletions cut 4 bases from V and 8 bases from J, with 18 bases between. CDR3 region: CASSRELGEGEKLFF. CDR3 DNA sequence: TGCGCCAGCAGCCGGGAATTGGGGGAGGGAGAAAAACTGTTTTTT.

V is TRBV6-5 and J is TRBJ1-2, with 10 positions matching TRBD1. The junction had 4 bases not matched to a gene; V was cut back by 7 bases and J by 2 bases. CDR3 length: 14 amino acids. Germline loops: CDR1 MNHEY, CDR2 SVGAGI. CDR3 residues: CASKRGQGNYGYTF. In DNA, the CDR3 is TGTGCCAGCAAACGGGGACAGGGGAACTATGGCTACACCTTC.

The chain employs TRBV3-1 (or the pseudogene TRBV3-2) and TRBJ2-4; TRBD2 aligns across 7 bases. The CDR3 runs to 12 residues. The germline gives CDR1 LGHDT, CDR2 YNNKEL (reference sequence). J gave up 13 bases and V 1 base, and 4 bases lay outside the gene matches. For the CDR3, the DNA is TGTGCCAGCAGCCAAGGGGGGGGGATCCAGTACTTC. This translates into CASSQGGGIQYF.

V gene TRBV9 combines with J gene TRBJ2-7, with 7 bases fitting TRBD2. The CDR3 has 15 residues. V shed 3 bases and J 0 bases; nucleotides not matched to a gene: 6. Germline loops: CDR1 SGDLS, CDR2 YYNGEE. The DNA for the CDR3 is TGTGCCAGCAGCGAAAGCGGGGCTTCCTCCTACGAGCAGTACTTC. As protein: CASSESGASSYEQYF.

The genes are TRBV5-1 and TRBJ2-5; 11 bases agree with TRBD2. CDR3 length: 14 residues. Germline V CDR1 and CDR2: SGHRS, YFSETQ. The junction had 4 bases not matched to a gene; V was cut back by 4 bases and J by 5 bases. The CDR3 here is CASSMTSGTETQYF. CDR3 DNA: TGCGCCAGCAGCATGACTAGCGGGACTGAGACCCAGTACTTC.

This clone showed up just a few times. The rearrangement joins TRBV30 to TRBJ1-1; D gene uncertain. Germline V CDR1 and CDR2: GTSNPN, SVGIG (reference sequence). V gave up 4 bases and J gave up 5 bases, with 14 bases separating them. CDR3 length equals 13 residues. The CDR3 coding sequence is TGTGCCTGGAAGGCTTTCCCGGGGACTGAAGCTTTCTTT. Its protein product is CAWKAFPGTEAFF.

The rearrangement joins TRBV27 to TRBJ1-2; D gene uncertain. The CDR3 loop spans 14 amino acids. CDR1 is MNHEY, CDR2 SMNVEV, per germline (reference sequence). With 2 bases removed from V and 7 bases from J, the gap between germline ends came to 14 bases. CDR3 loop: CASSLSNPTSGYTF. DNA of the CDR3: TGTGCCAGCAGTTTAAGCAACCCCACCTCTGGCTACACCTTC.

This clone has just one count. This sequence joins TRBV6-5 and TRBJ1-2; 10 positions match TRBD1. CDR1 and CDR2 from the germline V gene are MNHEY and SVGAGI. Trimming removed 8 bases from V and 2 bases from J; junction bases left unmatched: 2. CDR3 length: 13 residues. The CDR3 here is CASDRGQNYGYTF. The CDR3 DNA reads TGTGCCAGCGACAGGGGGCAGAACTATGGCTACACCTTC.

The chain uses TRBV21-1 and TRBJ1-6; TRBD1 is taken as the D call from the table, unchecked against the DNA. TRBV21-1 counts as a pseudogene. The CDR3 is 15 residues long. The CDR3 DNA follows: TGTGCCAGCAACCCGCCGGGACAGAAAAATTCACCCCTCCACTTT. Encoded protein: CASNPPGQKNSPLHF.

The chain links TRBV29-1 to TRBJ1-3; D not certain. The length of the CDR3 is 16 residues. Between the trimmed V and J ends, which lost 5 bases and 4 bases, there was a span of 21 bases. Germline V gene sequence: CDR1 SQVTM, CDR2 ANQGSEA. The CDR3 protein is CSVLGSGYGAGNTIYF. In DNA form, the CDR3 reads TGCAGCGTTCTCGGTTCGGGGTACGGCGCGGGAAACACCATATATTTT.

J is TRBJ1-1 and V is TRBV25-1, with a weak D call TRBD1 (6 bases). Germline V CDR1 and CDR2: MGHDK, SYGVNS. Trimming stripped 7 bases from V and 7 bases from J, with 10 bases between. The CDR3 extends over 11 amino acids. The CDR3 loop reads CASTGVVEAFF. The CDR3 DNA sequence: TGTGCCAGCACAGGGGTGGTTGAAGCTTTCTTT.

The chain couples TRBV18 to TRBJ2-1; 15 positions match TRBD2. From germline, CDR1 is KGHSH and CDR2 LQKENI. V was clipped by 1 base and J by 6 bases; unmatched bases: 7. The CDR3 contains 18 residues. CDR3 in DNA: TGTGCCAGCTCACCACTGGGACTAGCGGGAGGCTTCGCCAATGAGCAGTTCTTC. Translating it yields CASSPLGLAGGFANEQFF.

The CDR3 DNA is TGCGCCAGCAGTGAGTCGGGGCCTCCGAACACTGAAGCTTTCTTT. This gives the protein CASSESGPPNTEAFF. The chain is built from TRBV10-1 and TRBJ1-1, with D tentatively TRBD1 (5 bases). The V gene lost 0 bases and the J gene lost 1 base, with 9 bases spanning the gap. The germline CDR1 and CDR2 sequences are WNHNN and SYGVQD (reference sequence). The CDR3 is made up of 15 amino acids.

This rearrangement joins TRBV7-2 to TRBJ2-3; the D gene is possibly TRBD2 (6 bases). This CDR3 has 15 residues. The V end lost 2 bases, the J end lost 2 bases, and 11 bases lay between the germline ends. Germline V CDR1 and CDR2: SGHTA, FQGNSA. This chain's CDR3 is CASSLREYLTDTQYF. CDR3 nucleotide sequence: TGTGCCAGCAGCTTACGGGAGTACCTCACAGATACGCAGTATTTT. The full variable domain, its missing parts supplied by reference TRBV7-2 and TRBJ2-3, is GAGVSQSPSNKVTEKGKDVELRCDPISGHTALYWYRQSLGQGLEFLIYFQGNSAPDKSGLPSDRFSAERTGGSVSTLTIQRTQQEDSAVYLCASSLREYLTDTQYFGPGTRLTVL.

The rearrangement uses TRBV19 and TRBJ2-6; 8 bases line up with TRBD1. In germline, CDR1 is LNHDA, CDR2 SQIVND (reference sequence). V shed 0 bases, J shed 5 bases, and the junction held 9 bases outside the gene matches. The CDR3 is 18 amino acids. DNA for the CDR3: TGTGCCAGTAGTATAGAGGGCAGGGGGCTCCAGCGGGCCAACGTCCTGACTTTC. It specifies CASSIEGRGLQRANVLTF. Full variable domain (remainder filled in from reference TRBV19 and TRBJ2-6): DGGITQSPKYLFRKEGQNVTLSCEQNLNHDAMYWYRQDPGQGLRLIYYSQIVNDFQKGDIAEGYSVSREKKESFPLTVTSAQKNPTAFYLCASSIEGRGLQRANVLTFGAGSRLTVL.